The T cell receptor beta chain under discussion was sequenced for a study of early T cells in non-severe SARS-CoV-2 infection (dated by TCRdb to the early 2020s). At the level of the whole study: Because TCR sequencing was done on bulk RNA from unsorted whole blood, the alpha and beta chains could not be paired. Broad study findings and their caveats: VDJdb matching was skewed toward anti-spike CD8 responses, so virus-specific expansions were likely underestimated and private and CD4 specificities were missed.

This was a case-control study nested in a cohort of healthcare workers in London, UK, who had nasopharyngeal swab PCR tests and blood samples taken every week. Healthcare workers were enrolled in the week of the UK lockdown, from 23 to 31 March 2020, and were followed every week for up to roughly 15 weeks. Turning to this clonotype: This receptor's antigen is unknown. No base quality values were provided; no much bigger clone lies one nucleotide off.

From its cysteine to its phenylalanine, the CDR3 spans 16 amino acids. Only the CDR3 DNA is retained, 48 bases long and in frame from the first base. The trim is 1 base for V and 0 bases for J, with a gap of 10 bases between the germline ends. CDR1 and CDR2, per the germline V gene, are SGHVS and FNYEAQ. Receptors were amplified or captured by 5' RACE. Reads for this sample came from a NextSeq 500. The TCR library protocol attached unique molecular identifiers to individual cDNA molecules to correct for sequencing error and PCR bias. TCR alpha and beta chains were both sequenced, and the abundances of alpha and beta sequences in each sample were closely correlated with each other. The paper's data handling went like this. Decombinator V4 was used to perform V gene, J gene and CDR3 annotation of TCR sequences. TCRs were defined as expanded if a significant change between any two time points was detected under a Poisson model with p below 0.0001. TCR abundances were normalised to the total number of TCRs sequenced per sample and expressed as counts per million. TRAV1-2 paired with TRAJ12, TRAJ20 or TRAJ33 defined MAIT TCRs, while TRAV10 paired with TRAJ18 defined iNKT TCRs. A search of VDJdb, accessed on 1 November 2021, was run for TCRs annotated to CMV, EBV and SARS-CoV-2, with TCRs annotated for multiple antigens excluded. TCRdb cleaned the public reads at Q25 with fastp, built clones with MiXCR and kept in-frame beta chains. Merged by CDR3 protein, the rows form single entries marked with the most common genes and DNA. In this record, the V and J calls reflect TCRdb's handling and not the investigators' own analysis. Within this sample are 65,000 to 85,000 distinct CDR3 sequences, with approximately 13% of them counted one time only. Together, the top ten hold approximately 5.5% of the sample.

Sequencing was carried out using whole blood. The sequence derives from an adult who was a healthcare worker with PCR-confirmed SARS-CoV-2 infection or an uninfected control (not recorded which). The chain joins TRBV7-6 to TRBJ1-3, with no confidently assigned D gene. The bases are TGTGCCAGCAGCTTAGGGCAGGCAACCTCTGGAAACACCATATATTTT. Protein translation: CASSLGQATSGNTIYF.